These 26 T cell receptor beta chains were sequenced from one sample in a study of cytomegalovirus exposure and HLA in healthy donors. The data were produced by immunoSEQ multiplex PCR, yet TCRdb's version contains in-frame clones alone and is incomplete. The table includes 130,000 to 150,000 clones, 70% to 90% detected once. The sequencing sample was made of PBMCs. These TCRs come from a woman under 30 in good health and CMV-seropositive.

The chain joins TRBV5-4 to TRBJ2-7; the match to TRBD1 covers 7 bases. Per the germline V gene, CDR1 is SGHNT and CDR2 is YYREEE (reference sequence). The CDR3 covers 14 residues. The V segment lost 4 bases and the J segment 5 bases; nucleotides outside the gene matches: 9. Here the CDR3 DNA reads TGTGCCAGCAGCCTAAGACAGGGAACCGACGAGCAGTACTTC. This codes for CASSLRQGTDEQYF.

J is TRBJ1-1 and V is TRBV5-1; 8 positions agree with TRBD1. The V gene's germline CDR1 is SGHRS and CDR2 YFSETQ. The CDR3 sequence is 16 residues long. The V segment lost 1 base and the J segment 4 bases; nucleotides outside the gene matches: 9. The CDR3 reads CASSLIGLGQGTEAFF. Here the CDR3 DNA reads TGCGCCAGCAGCTTGATTGGGCTAGGACAGGGCACTGAAGCTTTCTTT.

The rearrangement uses TRBV27 and TRBJ2-7; TRBD1 matches at 11 bases. CDR3 length: 14 amino acids. Germline V gene sequence: CDR1 MNHEY, CDR2 SMNVEV (reference sequence). The ends lost 6 bases at V and 3 bases at J; junction bases unmatched: 4. The CDR3 spells CASRRGTGGYEQYF. The CDR3 DNA reads TGTGCCAGCAGACGAGGGACAGGGGGCTACGAGCAGTACTTC.

The chain joins TRBV7-9 to TRBJ2-7; D is unclear. The CDR3 runs to 13 residues. Germline CDR1 reads SEHNR; CDR2 reads FQNEAQ (reference sequence). Trimming took off 5 bases at V and 3 bases at J, with 11 bases between the two ends. The CDR3 region is CASSATVNYEQYF. The CDR3 region has the DNA TGTGCCAGCAGCGCAACAGTGAACTACGAGCAGTACTTC.

This rearrangement joins TRBV9 to TRBJ2-7, with 7 bases identical to TRBD2. Germline V CDR1 and CDR2: SGDLS, YYNGEE. J gave up 6 bases and V 3 bases, and 9 bases lay outside the gene matches. The CDR3 loop spans 14 amino acids. CDR3 in amino acids: CASSAGGGMGEQYF. As DNA, the CDR3 is TGTGCCAGCAGCGCAGGCGGGGGAATGGGCGAGCAGTACTTC. Full variable domain (remainder filled in from reference TRBV9 and TRBJ2-7): DSGVTQTPKHLITATGQRVTLRCSPRSGDLSVYWYQQSLDQGLQFLIQYYNGEERAKGNILERFSAQQFPDLHSELNLSSLELGDSALYFCASSAGGGMGEQYFGPGTRLTVT.

The rearrangement uses TRBV5-1 and TRBJ1-1, with 7 bases lining up with TRBD1. Germline CDR1 and CDR2: SGHRS and YFSETQ. CDR3 size: 12 residues. V dropped 4 bases and J dropped 5; count of bases not matched to a gene: 2. CDR3 sequence: CASSADRTEAFF. The CDR3 DNA follows: TGCGCCAGCAGCGCGGACAGGACTGAAGCTTTCTTT.

The chain has TRBV4-2 and TRBJ2-2, with D possibly matching TRBD2 (5 bases). CDR3 length: 16 amino acids. The germline gives CDR1 LGHNA, CDR2 YNFKEQ. V was shortened by 0 bases and J by 4 bases, with 12 bases between the two germline ends. The DNA of the CDR3 is TGTGCCAGCAGCCAAGATTTACGGGATCTCACCGGGGAGCTGTTTTTT. Translation: CASSQDLRDLTGELFF.

This clone was counted once. The V gene is TRBV14, the J gene TRBJ2-5, with TRBD1 identical over 7 bases. There are 11 residues in the CDR3. Germline V gene lookup returns CDR1 SGHDN and CDR2 FVKESK. Trimming took 2 bases from V and 11 from J; bases not matched to a gene: 2. CDR3 sequence (DNA): TGTGCCAGCAGCCAAAACAGGGGACAGTACTTC. Protein: CASSQNRGQYF.

This rearrangement joins TRBV11-3 to TRBJ2-7, with 9 nucleotides matching TRBD2. J lost 5 bases, V lost 4 bases, and 9 bases had no gene match. Germline V gene sequence: CDR1 SGHNT, CDR2 YENEEA. There are 15 residues in the CDR3. CDR3 region: CASSYGAGGRDEQYF. CDR3 in DNA: TGTGCCAGCAGCTACGGCGCGGGAGGGCGGGACGAGCAGTACTTC.

The chain employs TRBV15 and TRBJ1-1; D is unclear. Germline loops: CDR1 LNHNV, CDR2 YYDKDF (reference sequence). Trimming left V 0 bases short and J 3 bases short, with 5 bases between. CDR3 length equals 13 residues. The CDR3 sequence is CATSRDGDTEAFF. As DNA, the CDR3 is TGTGCCACCAGCAGAGATGGAGACACTGAAGCTTTCTTT. The entire variable domain, with the rest obtained from reference TRBV15 and TRBJ1-1, is as follows: DAMVIQNPRYQVTQFGKPVTLSCSQTLNHNVMYWYQQKSSQAPKLLFHYYDKDFNNEADTPDNFQSRRPNTSFCFLDIRSPGLGDTAMYLCATSRDGDTEAFFGQGTRLTVV.

J is TRBJ2-7 and V is TRBV7-9; 9 bases match TRBD1. Germline V CDR1 and CDR2: SEHNR, FQNEAQ (reference sequence). Trimming at V came to 2 bases and at J to 2 bases, leaving 13 bases not matched to a gene. The length of the CDR3 is 18 residues. CDR3 loop: CASSLQLGQGSDAYEQYF. For the CDR3, the DNA is TGTGCCAGCAGCTTACAACTCGGACAGGGGTCTGACGCCTACGAGCAGTACTTC. Full variable domain (missing parts from reference TRBV7-9 and TRBJ2-7): DTGVSQNPRHKITKRGQNVTFRCDPISEHNRLYWYRQTLGQGPEFLTYFQNEAQLEKSRLLSDRFSAERPKGSFSTLEIQRTEQGDSAMYLCASSLQLGQGSDAYEQYFGPGTRLTVT.

The chain combines TRBV9 with TRBJ2-1; 12 bases fit TRBD2. The germline CDR1 and CDR2 sequences are SGDLS and YYNGEE. This CDR3 spans 16 amino acids. With 3 bases clipped from V and 5 bases from J, the junction kept 6 bases outside the gene matches. The CDR3 sequence is CASSAGASGRDNEQFF. The CDR3 coding sequence is TGTGCCAGCAGCGCCGGGGCTAGCGGGAGGGACAATGAGCAGTTCTTC.

The chain couples TRBV5-1 to TRBJ2-1; 14 bases are shared with TRBD2. The junction had 10 bases not matched to a gene; V was cut back by 0 bases and J by 2 bases. CDR3 length: 20 residues. Germline lookup yields CDR1 SGHRS and CDR2 YFSETQ. CDR3: CASSLAGMGLAGVPYNEQFF. The CDR3 DNA follows: TGCGCCAGCAGCTTGGCGGGTATGGGACTAGCGGGAGTTCCCTACAATGAGCAGTTCTTC. The variable domain in full, completed from reference TRBV5-1 and TRBJ2-1, reads KAGVTQTPRYLIKTRGQQVTLSCSPISGHRSVSWYQQTPGQGLQFLFEYFSETQRNKGNFPGRFSGRQFSNSRSEMNVSTLELGDSALYLCASSLAGMGLAGVPYNEQFFGPGTRLTVL.

CDR3 in amino acids: CASSRSGSYNEQFF. For the CDR3, the DNA is TGTGCCAGCAGCCGTAGCGGGAGCTACAATGAGCAGTTCTTC. The chain links TRBV11-2 to TRBJ2-1, with 9 bases lining up with TRBD2. Germline V gene sequence: CDR1 SGHAT, CDR2 FQNNGV. Germline trimming cut 5 bases from V and 3 bases from J; bases unmatched to any gene: 2. This CDR3 region has 14 residues.

The chain links TRBV2 to TRBJ2-1; the match to TRBD2 covers 12 bases. After removal of 2 bases from V and 2 bases from J, the junction contained 1 base not matched to a gene. The CDR3 is made up of 16 amino acids. Germline loops: CDR1 SNHLY, CDR2 FYNNEI. The CDR3 loop is CASSELAGGAYNEQFF. The CDR3 DNA is TGTGCCAGCAGTGAACTAGCGGGAGGGGCCTACAATGAGCAGTTCTTC.

As concerns this clone: Additional DNA sequences in this sample encode the identical CDR3. This chain uses TRBV6-5 with TRBJ1-1; weak D call: TRBD1 (6 bases). The CDR3 has 14 amino acids. Trimming shortened V by 0 bases and J by 2 bases, and 7 bases separated the two germline ends. CDR1 and CDR2 (germline): MNHEY, SVGAGI. CDR3 nucleotides: TGTGCCAGCAGTTACTCAGGGGGTAACACTGAAGCTTTCTTT. This sequence encodes CASSYSGGNTEAFF.

The V and J genes are TRBV5-1 and TRBJ2-5; TRBD2 matches at 8 bases. The germline CDR1 and CDR2 sequences are SGHRS and YFSETQ. The CDR3 is 18 amino acids. V shed 0 bases, J shed 1 base, and the junction held 11 bases outside the gene matches. The CDR3 coding sequence is TGCGCCAGCAGCTTGGGGGCTCTGGGACTAGGGGGCCAAGAGACCCAGTACTTC. Protein: CASSLGALGLGGQETQYF. The full variable domain, rest sourced from reference TRBV5-1 and TRBJ2-5, is KAGVTQTPRYLIKTRGQQVTLSCSPISGHRSVSWYQQTPGQGLQFLFEYFSETQRNKGNFPGRFSGRQFSNSRSEMNVSTLELGDSALYLCASSLGALGLGGQETQYFGPGTRLLVL.

The chain joins TRBV29-1 to TRBJ2-7, with TRBD1 identical over 12 bases. CDR1 is SQVTM, CDR2 ANQGSEA, per germline. The trim removed 6 bases at V and 4 bases at J, leaving 7 bases unmatched. The CDR3 runs 14 residues. CDR3 nucleotides: TGCAGCGTCAAACGGGGACAGGGGGCTTACGAGCAGTACTTC. It specifies CSVKRGQGAYEQYF.

Here the CDR3 DNA reads TGTGCCAGCAGCCCTGGGACAACCATCACAGATACGCAGTATTTT. Its translation: CASSPGTTITDTQYF. The V call is TRBV5-8, the J call TRBJ2-3, with a weak D call TRBD1 (6 bases). The CDR3 spans 15 residues. Germline-derived CDR1 and CDR2 are SGHTS and YDEGEE. With 4 bases removed from V and 2 bases from J, the gap between germline ends came to 14 bases.

The V and J genes are TRBV4-3 and TRBJ1-5; 7 bases line up with TRBD1. The germline CDR1 and CDR2 sequences are LGHNA and YSLEER. The CDR3 runs to 18 residues. The junction had 9 bases not matched to a gene; V was cut back by 0 bases and J by 1 base. CDR3 loop: CASSQDLQGPLSNQPQHF. DNA for the CDR3: TGCGCCAGCAGCCAAGATTTACAGGGGCCGCTGAGCAATCAGCCCCAGCATTTT.

CDR3 sequence: CASSLAAAQRSENTGELFF. The CDR3 nucleotides are TGTGCCAGCAGCTTAGCGGCGGCTCAGAGGTCCGAGAACACCGGGGAGCTGTTTTTT. The J gene is TRBJ2-2, the V gene TRBV11-3; no firm D call. The CDR3 length is 19 residues. Trimming took 1 base from V and 1 from J, leaving 19 bases between them. Looked up from germline, CDR1 is SGHNT and CDR2 is YENEEA.

The rearrangement joins TRBV9 to TRBJ1-2; D gene unclear. Between the trimmed V and J ends, which lost 2 bases and 4 bases, there was a span of 6 bases. CDR1 is SGDLS and CDR2 is YYNGEE in the germline V gene. This CDR3 is 12 amino acids long. CDR3 sequence (DNA): TGTGCCAGCAGCGTGGAGGGCTATGGCTACACCTTC. This sequence encodes CASSVEGYGYTF.

The chain uses TRBV7-9 and TRBJ2-3; unclear D gene. Germline lookup yields CDR1 SEHNR and CDR2 FQNEAQ (reference sequence). Trimming pared 2 bases from V and 5 bases from J, leaving 11 bases between. The CDR3 spans 14 residues. CDR3 in DNA: TGTGCCAGCAGCTTAACTCTATCCGGAGATACGCAGTATTTT. It specifies CASSLTLSGDTQYF. The full variable domain, rest sourced from reference TRBV7-9 and TRBJ2-3, is DTGVSQNPRHKITKRGQNVTFRCDPISEHNRLYWYRQTLGQGPEFLTYFQNEAQLEKSRLLSDRFSAERPKGSFSTLEIQRTEQGDSAMYLCASSLTLSGDTQYFGPGTRLTVL.

The chain uses TRBV7-3 and TRBJ2-1; TRBD2 might be the D (5 bases). CDR1 is SGHTA, CDR2 FQGTGA, per germline. The CDR3 is 15 amino acids. With 5 bases removed from V and 5 bases from J, the gap between germline ends came to 16 bases. The CDR3 is CASSRGPETNNEQFF. CDR3 in DNA: TGTGCCAGCAGCCGAGGACCAGAGACTAACAATGAGCAGTTCTTC.

The chain is built from TRBV4-2 and TRBJ1-4, with D unclear. With 0 bases removed from V and 6 bases from J, the gap between germline ends came to 20 bases. The germline CDR1 and CDR2 sequences are LGHNA and YNFKEQ. The CDR3 totals 18 residues. CDR3 loop: CASSQEGSPKTGDEKLFF. The CDR3 DNA is TGTGCCAGCAGCCAAGAAGGGAGCCCAAAGACGGGTGATGAAAAACTGTTTTTT.

This clone was counted at least ten times. The genes are TRBV5-4 and TRBJ1-2; 8 bases are shared with TRBD1. This CDR3 contains 15 residues. Looked up from germline, CDR1 is SGHNT and CDR2 is YYREEE (reference sequence). Trimming removed 0 bases from V and 8 bases from J; junction bases left unmatched: 9. The CDR3 here is CASSLVQGAAAGYTF. For the CDR3, the DNA is TGTGCCAGCAGCTTGGTGCAGGGGGCGGCCGCAGGCTACACCTTC.